A single sample gave rise to the 2 T cell receptor beta chains below, sequenced in a study of technical replicates of blood from several donors. The data were produced by immunoSEQ multiplex PCR, yet TCRdb's version contains in-frame clones alone and is incomplete. The sample records around 98,000 clones, approximately 96% being singletons. Sequenced input: T cells isolated from PBMCs. Receptors originate from a human donor in good health.

The chain uses TRBV29-1 and TRBJ1-2, with D possibly being TRBD1 (5 bases). This CDR3 is 15 amino acids long. The V end was cut by 6 bases, the J end by 2 bases, with 19 bases between. Germline loops: CDR1 SQVTM, CDR2 ANQGSEA. Here the CDR3 reads CSVGGHHPPNYGYTF. CDR3 in DNA: TGCAGCGTCGGCGGACACCACCCGCCCAACTATGGCTACACCTTC.

The rearrangement uses TRBV2 and TRBJ1-5; no definite D call. The germline gives CDR1 SNHLY, CDR2 FYNNEI. The CDR3 loop spans 14 amino acids. The V end was cut by 8 bases, the J end by 0 bases, with 11 bases between. The CDR3 loop reads CASGGGYSNQPQHF. CDR3 sequence (DNA): TGTGCCAGCGGCGGAGGCTATAGCAATCAGCCCCAGCATTTT.